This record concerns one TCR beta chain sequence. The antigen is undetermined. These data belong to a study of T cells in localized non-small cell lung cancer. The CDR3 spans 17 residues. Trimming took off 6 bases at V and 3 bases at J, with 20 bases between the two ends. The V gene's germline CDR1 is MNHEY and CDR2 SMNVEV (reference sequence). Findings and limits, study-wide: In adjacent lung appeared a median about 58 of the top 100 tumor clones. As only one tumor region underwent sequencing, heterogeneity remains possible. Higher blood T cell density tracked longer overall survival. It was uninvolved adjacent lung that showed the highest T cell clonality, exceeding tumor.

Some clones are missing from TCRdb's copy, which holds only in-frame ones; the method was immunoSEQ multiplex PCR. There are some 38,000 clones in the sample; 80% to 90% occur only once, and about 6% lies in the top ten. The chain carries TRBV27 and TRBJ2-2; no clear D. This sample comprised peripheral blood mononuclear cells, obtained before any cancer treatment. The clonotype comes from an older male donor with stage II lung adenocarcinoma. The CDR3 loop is CASSRFGGSVYTGELFF. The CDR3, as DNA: TGTGCCAGCAGCCGCTTCGGTGGTAGTGTGTACACCGGGGAGCTGTTTTTT.